Sequencing of this T cell receptor (beta chain) was carried out in a study of identical twins. Template switching created a universal primer site, and the cDNA included unique molecular identifiers. TCRdb reanalysed the 5' RACE reads using MiXCR and keeps one entry per CDR3 protein. The table has about 530,000 distinct CDR3 sequences, around 20% seen once; the top ten hold around 0.5%. Findings of the study overall: Twins' surplus sharing was weaker for beta out-of-frame sequences.

This clonotype was observed a handful of times. Antigen: not known. The sample was also reused in another study, on yellow fever vaccine responses in identical twins.

The receptor's source is a woman under 30 in good health. The specimen was CD4+ T cells sorted from blood.

CDR3 residues: CASTGAYGETQYF. The CDR3, as DNA: TGTGCCAGCACCGGGGCGTATGGAGAGACCCAGTACTTC. The chain recombines TRBV3-1 with TRBJ2-5; the D gene could be TRBD1 or TRBD2 (5 bases each). The CDR3 length is 13 residues. Trimming took off 7 bases at V and 4 bases at J, with 13 bases between the two ends. Per the germline V gene, CDR1 is LGHDT and CDR2 is YNNKEL (reference sequence).